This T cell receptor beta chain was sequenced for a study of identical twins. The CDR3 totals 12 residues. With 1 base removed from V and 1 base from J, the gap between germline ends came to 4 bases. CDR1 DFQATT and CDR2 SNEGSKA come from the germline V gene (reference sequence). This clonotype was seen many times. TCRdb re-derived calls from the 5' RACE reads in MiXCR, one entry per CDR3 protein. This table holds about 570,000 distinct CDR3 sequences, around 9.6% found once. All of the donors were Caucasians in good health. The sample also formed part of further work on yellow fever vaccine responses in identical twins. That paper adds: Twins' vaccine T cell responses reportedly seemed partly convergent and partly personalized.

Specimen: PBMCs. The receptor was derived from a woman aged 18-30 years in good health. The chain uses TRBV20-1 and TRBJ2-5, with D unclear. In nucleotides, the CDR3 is TGCAGTGCTAGAGCCGGCCAAGAGACCCAGTACTTC. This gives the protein CSARAGQETQYF.